This T cell receptor beta chain was profiled in a study of long-term antiretroviral therapy in people with HIV. It was version v3.0 of the immunoSEQ assay that was run at survey level. Assay used: immunoSEQ multiplex PCR; TCRdb lists only in-frame clones, some missing. Seen here are 15,000 to 20,000 clones, roughly 90% observed once, and the top ten hold approximately 12%. Here the sequenced sample was unsorted PBMCs, taken 0.7 years before starting antiretroviral therapy. The sequence came from a man in his forties or fifties with HIV.

The CDR3 protein is CASSFWQGHQPQHF. CDR3 in DNA: TGTGCCAGCAGTTTTTGGCAGGGCCATCAGCCCCAGCATTTT. The rearrangement links TRBV28 to TRBJ1-5; D might be TRBD1 (5 bases). The V end lost 3 bases, the J end lost 5 bases, and 11 bases lay between the germline ends. Germline V gives CDR1 MDHEN, CDR2 SYDVKM. This CDR3 spans 14 amino acids.